This TCR beta chain was found in a study of T cell changes during pregnancy in multiple sclerosis. This clone showed up just once. Libraries were prepared by immunoSEQ multiplex PCR; TCRdb keeps only in-frame clonotypes and omits some of them. The table lists 20,000 to 25,000 clones, about 90% of them singletons. Germline V gives CDR1 WNHNN, CDR2 SYGVQD (reference sequence). The CDR3 length is 14 residues. The J segment lost 4 bases and the V segment lost 4 bases, leaving 4 bases of the junction unmatched. This clonotype was obtained from a female donor with multiple sclerosis, enrolled in a pregnancy study. This chain connects TRBV10-1 to TRBJ2-3; 8 bases agree with TRBD1. The sequences come from CD8+ T cells from peripheral blood mononuclear cells, collected after pregnancy. The CDR3 sequence is CASSGQGAADTQYF. Here the CDR3 DNA reads TGCGCCAGCAGTGGGCAGGGGGCTGCAGATACGCAGTATTTT.